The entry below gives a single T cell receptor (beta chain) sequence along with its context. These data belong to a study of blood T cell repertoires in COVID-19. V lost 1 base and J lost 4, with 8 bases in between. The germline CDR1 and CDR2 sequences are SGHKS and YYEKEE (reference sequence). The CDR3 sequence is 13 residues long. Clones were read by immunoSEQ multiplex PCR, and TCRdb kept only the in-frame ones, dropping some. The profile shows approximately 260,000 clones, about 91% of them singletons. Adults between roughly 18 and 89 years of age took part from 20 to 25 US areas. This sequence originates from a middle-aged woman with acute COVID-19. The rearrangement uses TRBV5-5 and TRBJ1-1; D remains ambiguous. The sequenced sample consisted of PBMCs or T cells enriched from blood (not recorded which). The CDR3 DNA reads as TGTGCCAGCAGCTTGACGGGGTCCACTGAAGCTTTCTTT. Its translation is CASSLTGSTEAFF.